This entry describes one T cell receptor (beta chain). This sample is drawn from a study of blood T cell repertoires in COVID-19. Per the original methods: Reference gene primer amplification gave estimated nucleated cell counts. Sequencing was performed with immunoSEQ multiplex PCR; in TCRdb, only in-frame clones are kept and a portion is missing. For V, J and clone size, that table is used; D and trimming come from the DNA. The sample shows about 180,000 clones, roughly 88% of them seen only once. V shed 3 bases and J 2 bases; nucleotides not matched to a gene: 8. CDR3 length equals 16 residues. The germline V gene has CDR1 KGHDR and CDR2 SFDVKD.

The clonotype was recovered from a human donor with active or convalescent COVID-19. The donor label of this sample is uncertain. The chain uses TRBV24-1 and TRBJ2-5, with 7 bases that match TRBD2. The sequenced sample consisted of peripheral blood. CDR3 sequence (DNA): TGTGCCACCAGTGATCCAAGCGGGAACTTTCAAGAGACCCAGTACTTC. Translated, it gives CATSDPSGNFQETQYF.